The 25 T cell receptor beta chains reported below all come from one sample, sequenced in a study of Graves' ophthalmopathy and Graves' hyperthyroidism. Amplification of TCR beta CDR3 regions used RNA transcripts. First-round RT-PCR used HTBI primers; second-round multiplex PCR followed. One entry per CDR3 protein, called by TCRdb with MiXCR from the multiplex PCR reads. The data contain 620,000 or so distinct CDR3 sequences, about 20% of them singletons. Sequenced material: peripheral blood. The receptors were sampled from a woman aged 18-29 years with stable Graves' hyperthyroidism. Some clones in this sample may be carry-over from other donors' samples.

Details on this clonotype: A much larger clone sits a single nucleotide away, making a read error possible. This chain uses TRBV29-1 with TRBJ1-1; the D gene is possibly TRBD1 (6 bases). With 4 bases removed from V and 1 base from J, the gap between germline ends came to 16 bases. CDR3 length equals 15 residues. Germline V gives CDR1 SQVTM, CDR2 ANQGSEA. This CDR3 is CSVGSAWTANTEAFF. The DNA for the CDR3 is TGCAGCGTTGGTTCCGCATGGACAGCGAACACTGAAGCTTTCTTT.

The chain links TRBV11-2 to TRBJ2-5, with 8 bases identical to TRBD1. CDR1 and CDR2 (germline): SGHAT, FQNNGV. J lost 1 base, V lost 5 bases, and 9 bases had no gene match. The CDR3 has 16 amino acids. The CDR3 DNA reads TGTGCCAGCAGCCCACGGACAGGGAGCGGCCAAGAGACCCAGTACTTC. This encodes CASSPRTGSGQETQYF.

The table lists this clonotype with many counts. This rearrangement joins TRBV20-1 to TRBJ2-7, with unresolved D. Trimming left V 2 bases short and J 2 bases short, with 10 bases between. Germline CDR1 and CDR2: DFQATT and SNEGSKA (reference sequence). This CDR3 contains 13 residues. The CDR3 DNA sequence: TGCAGTGCTAGATCCCTGAGTGCCTACGAGCAGTACTTC. This codes for CSARSLSAYEQYF.

This clonotype was seen at least ten times. J is TRBJ2-7 and V is TRBV5-1; D is perhaps TRBD1 (5 bases). The germline V gene encodes CDR1 SGHRS and CDR2 YFSETQ. There are 14 residues in the CDR3. V shed 4 bases and J shed 2 bases, with 13 bases lying between them. This CDR3 is CASSGPDNPYEQYF. In DNA form, the CDR3 reads TGCGCCAGCAGCGGACCGGACAACCCCTACGAGCAGTACTTC.

The rearrangement uses TRBV5-1 and TRBJ2-7; D is uncertain. V lost 7 bases and J lost 2, with 10 bases in between. CDR1 is SGHRS and CDR2 is YFSETQ in the germline V gene. The CDR3 sequence is 12 residues long. The CDR3 DNA follows: TGCGCCAGCGGCCTCCACGCCTACGAGCAGTACTTC. Protein product: CASGLHAYEQYF. The variable domain in full, completed from reference TRBV5-1 and TRBJ2-7, reads KAGVTQTPRYLIKTRGQQVTLSCSPISGHRSVSWYQQTPGQGLQFLFEYFSETQRNKGNFPGRFSGRQFSNSRSEMNVSTLELGDSALYLCASGLHAYEQYFGPGTRLTVT.

This clonotype was found many times. V and J are TRBV24-1 and TRBJ1-5; maybe TRBD1 (5 bases). Germline CDR1 KGHDR, CDR2 SFDVKD. V dropped 2 bases and J dropped 4 bases, with 8 bases sitting between them. This CDR3 contains 14 residues. CDR3: CATSDWDGNQPQHF. The CDR3 nucleotides read TGTGCCACCAGTGATTGGGACGGTAATCAGCCCCAGCATTTT.

This clonotype has ten or more counts. The CDR3 nucleotides are TGTGCCAGCAGTTTCCAACAGACAAGCTCCTATAATTCACCCCTCCACTTT. Protein sequence: CASSFQQTSSYNSPLHF. The J gene is TRBJ1-6, the V gene TRBV28; D unresolved. The CDR3 is 17 residues long. V was shortened by 3 bases and J by 0 bases, with 12 bases between the two germline ends. Per germline, CDR1 MDHEN and CDR2 SYDVKM.

In this sample, this clonotype turned up many times. The chain employs TRBV29-1 and TRBJ2-5; 8 nucleotides agree with TRBD1. CDR3 length equals 12 residues. CDR1 and CDR2 from the germline V gene are SQVTM and ANQGSEA. Unmatched junction bases numbered 8, after V lost 7 bases and J lost 7 bases. The CDR3 DNA is TGCAGCGGTGGGACAGGAGAAGGGACCCAGTACTTC. Its protein product is CSGGTGEGTQYF.

This clonotype has more than one count but fewer than ten. A much bigger clone sits one base away, suggesting this may be a read error. The chain combines TRBV20-1 with TRBJ1-6; D call uncertain. V was trimmed by 8 bases and J by 3 bases, leaving 8 bases between them. Germline-derived CDR1 and CDR2 are DFQATT and SNEGSKA (reference sequence). This CDR3 has 12 residues. The CDR3: CSPGDYNSPLHF. CDR3 bases: TGCAGTCCCGGTGACTATAATTCACCCCTCCACTTT.

There are many counts of this clonotype. The chain is built from TRBV2 and TRBJ1-5, with D possibly being TRBD1 (5 bases). Trimming removed 7 bases at V and 3 bases at J, with 10 bases between. The CDR3 covers 13 residues. The germline V gene has CDR1 SNHLY and CDR2 FYNNEI. Here the CDR3 DNA reads TGTGCCAGCACGGGGCAGTTCAATCAGCCCCAGCATTTT. This codes for CASTGQFNQPQHF.

Only a few counts were recorded for this clonotype. The chain employs TRBV6-1 and TRBJ1-6; 8 bases match TRBD1. CDR1 and CDR2 from the germline V gene are MNHNS and SASEGT. The CDR3 sequence is 15 residues long. V shed 7 bases and J 9 bases; nucleotides not matched to a gene: 11. The CDR3 coding sequence is TGTGCCAGCACCCAAGGACAGGGTGTTACTTCACCCCTCCACTTT. It encodes CASTQGQGVTSPLHF.

This clonotype occurred many times. In nucleotides, the CDR3 is TGTGCCAGCAGCCCCGCCGGAACCGCGCAGCCCCAGCATTTT. Its translation is CASSPAGTAQPQHF. The chain employs TRBV6-2 or TRBV6-3 and TRBJ1-5, with D uncertain. With 6 bases removed from V and 7 bases from J, the gap between germline ends came to 16 bases. Per the germline V gene, CDR1 is MNHEY and CDR2 is SVGEGT. The CDR3 runs to 14 residues.

Many counts were recorded for this clonotype. The chain uses TRBV6-4 and TRBJ2-5; maybe TRBD1 (6 bases). Trimming took 5 bases from V and 7 from J, leaving 29 bases between them. The CDR3 is 18 amino acids. Germline-derived CDR1 and CDR2 are MRHNA and SNTAGT. The CDR3 DNA reads as TGTGCCAGCAGTAACACCCCTAGACAACAGGGACGAAGGGCGACCCAGTACTTC. This translates into CASSNTPRQQGRRATQYF.

Many counts were recorded for this clonotype. The chain couples TRBV28 to TRBJ1-2, with D possibly TRBD1 on 6 matching bases. V lost 5 bases, J lost 4 bases, and 17 bases lay in between. This CDR3 spans 15 amino acids. Per germline, CDR1 MDHEN and CDR2 SYDVKM. The CDR3 nucleotides are TGTGCCAGCAGTATAAGACAGGACGTTCCCTATGGCTACACCTTC. Amino acids: CASSIRQDVPYGYTF.

This clonotype was picked up a small number of times. This chain uses TRBV29-1 with TRBJ2-7, with D perhaps TRBD2 (6 bases). The germline V gene encodes CDR1 SQVTM and CDR2 ANQGSEA. The CDR3 is 15 amino acids. V was shortened by 0 bases and J by 3 bases, with 15 bases between the two germline ends. The CDR3 region is CSVEDPGTEDYEQYF. In DNA form, the CDR3 reads TGCAGCGTTGAAGATCCCGGGACTGAAGACTACGAGCAGTACTTC.

This clonotype was observed a few times. This sequence joins TRBV6-1 and TRBJ2-5; maybe TRBD1 (6 bases). V was clipped by 7 bases and J by 5 bases, with 14 bases between them. Germline values: CDR1 MNHNS, CDR2 SASEGT. The CDR3 contains 13 residues. The CDR3: CASTEQGSETQYF. The CDR3 DNA reads as TGTGCCAGCACCGAACAGGGTTCGGAGACCCAGTACTTC.

The V and J genes are TRBV6-2 or TRBV6-3 and TRBJ1-1; 8 nucleotides agree with TRBD1. Germline V gene data show CDR1 as MNHEY and CDR2 as SVGEGT. Trimming removed 2 bases from V and 6 bases from J; junction bases left unmatched: 8. This CDR3 has 15 amino acids. CDR3 nucleotide sequence: TGTGCCAGCAGTTACCAGAGGACAGGGAGCCCTGAAGCTTTCTTT. Its protein is CASSYQRTGSPEAFF.

The gene calls are TRBV20-1 and TRBJ2-5; weak D call: TRBD2 (6 bases). CDR3 length equals 14 residues. V was cut by 1 base and J by 2 bases, with 11 bases left in between. Germline-derived CDR1 and CDR2 are DFQATT and SNEGSKA (reference sequence). The chain's CDR3 is CSARVAGTQETQYF. The CDR3 coding sequence is TGCAGTGCTAGAGTCGCCGGGACTCAAGAGACCCAGTACTTC.

The rearrangement uses TRBV28 and TRBJ1-6; 9 bases are shared with TRBD1. The trim removed 5 bases at V and 8 bases at J, leaving 10 bases unmatched. The CDR3 loop spans 16 amino acids. The germline V gene has CDR1 MDHEN and CDR2 SYDVKM. The CDR3 spells CASSPPGTGLHSPLHF. The CDR3 coding sequence is TGTGCCAGCAGTCCCCCCGGGACAGGGTTGCATTCACCCCTCCACTTT.

This clonotype was counted many times. The chain combines TRBV12-3 or TRBV12-4 with TRBJ1-2; no definite D call. V was trimmed by 0 bases and J by 6 bases, leaving 14 bases between them. The CDR3 covers 15 residues. CDR3 amino acids: CASSLALGSSNGYTF. In nucleotides, the CDR3 is TGTGCCAGCAGTTTAGCGCTAGGGTCCTCTAATGGCTACACCTTC.

This clonotype was seen at least ten times. The rearrangement joins TRBV13 to TRBJ2-7; D gene unclear. Trimming cost V 5 bases and J 1 base, with 12 bases left between them. This CDR3 is built from 14 residues. The germline V gene has CDR1 PRHDT and CDR2 FYEKMQ (reference sequence). The CDR3 DNA sequence: TGTGCCAGCAGCCCTACGGACGGTTCCTACGAGCAGTACTTC. It translates to CASSPTDGSYEQYF.

CDR3 in amino acids: CAISDTPLSRGIETYEQYF. CDR3 nucleotides: TGTGCCATCAGTGATACCCCCCTTAGCCGCGGGATAGAAACCTACGAGCAGTACTTC. The chain is built from TRBV10-3 and TRBJ2-7; possible D gene TRBD2, 6 bases. CDR1 and CDR2 from the germline V gene are ENHRY and SYGVKD. V gave up 3 bases and J gave up 2 bases, with 26 bases separating them. The CDR3 is made up of 19 amino acids.

This clonotype was counted ten times or more. The chain uses TRBV18 and TRBJ1-6, with no clear D. The CDR3 has 15 residues. Germline CDR1 KGHSH, CDR2 LQKENI. V was cut by 6 bases and J by 9 bases, with 18 bases left in between. The CDR3, as DNA: TGTGCCAGCTCGTCCGGGAGGGCTGAAAGTTCACCCCTCCACTTT. It is translated as CASSSGRAESSPLHF.

Of note for this clonotype: Likely a read error: the CDR3 ends without its conserved phenylalanine or tryptophan. No DNA is shown, since the ends of the CDR3 on it are uncertain; the CDR3 is the one TCRdb lists. The chain employs TRBV12-5 and TRBJ1-2; TRBD1 was called by the table and not checked on the DNA. The CDR3 totals 17 residues, both ends included. Germline V lookup: CDR1 LGHNT, CDR2 FRNRAP. CDR3 sequence: CANGLMDRALPNYGYTV.

This clonotype was seen many times. The rearrangement links TRBV12-3 or TRBV12-4 to TRBJ1-5; perhaps TRBD1 as D (5 bases). V was pared by 3 bases and J by 3 bases, with 15 bases between. The CDR3 contains 16 residues. The CDR3 region has the DNA TGTGCCAGCAGTTTGTTTGGCAGGGAGGACAATCAGCCCCAGCATTTT. Its translation: CASSLFGREDNQPQHF.